The clone carrying this T cell receptor beta chain came up once. This specimen belongs to a study of blood T cell repertoires in COVID-19. As for the study in general: Sites in the United States, Italy and Spain provided acute and convalescent COVID-19 samples.

Losses at the gene ends were 2 bases for V and 1 base for J; bases not matched to a gene: 3. CDR3 length: 16 residues. Germline V gene lookup returns CDR1 SGHRS and CDR2 YFSETQ. Sequenced by immunoSEQ multiplex PCR; TCRdb stores in-frame clones only, minus some. Of 250,000 to 350,000 clones listed, approximately 85% are singletons. The sequencing input was PBMCs or T cells enriched from blood (not recorded which). V usage is TRBV5-1 and J usage is TRBJ2-5; 12 positions match TRBD2. This clonotype was sampled from a woman aged 30 to 39 who had recovered from COVID-19. The CDR3 DNA sequence: TGCGCCAGCAGCTTCGGGACTAGCGGGTTCCAAGAGACCCAGTACTTC. It encodes CASSFGTSGFQETQYF.